This passage covers 25 T cell receptor beta chains from one sample sequenced in a study of OX40 agonist ivuxolimab in advanced cancers. Clones were read by immunoSEQ multiplex PCR, and TCRdb kept only the in-frame ones, dropping some. The sample carries fewer than 90,000 clones, nearly 90% recorded once. The specimen comprised CD4+ or CD8+ T cells sorted from blood, sampled in a trial of the OX40 agonist ivuxolimab. The receptors come from an adult with an advanced solid tumor such as melanoma, head and neck, liver or kidney cancer.

This chain connects TRBV27 to TRBJ2-7; 7 bases fit TRBD2. The CDR3 is 17 residues long. The junction had 14 bases not matched to a gene; V was cut back by 6 bases and J by 0 bases. Germline CDR1 reads MNHEY; CDR2 reads SMNVEV (reference sequence). The CDR3 DNA sequence: TGTGCCAGCAGCACTAAGGGAGGGGCAGGGTCCTCCTACGAGCAGTACTTC. Protein product: CASSTKGGAGSSYEQYF.

The J gene is TRBJ2-3, the V gene TRBV5-4; possible D gene TRBD2, 6 bases. The CDR3 spans 16 residues. The germline CDR1 and CDR2 sequences are SGHNT and YYREEE (reference sequence). V dropped 4 bases and J dropped 6 bases, with 21 bases sitting between them. The CDR3 coding sequence is TGTGCCAGCAGCCGCTCACTAGCCACCCTCATGGATACGCAGTATTTT. Its protein is CASSRSLATLMDTQYF.

The chain employs TRBV10-3 and TRBJ1-6; D is perhaps TRBD1 (6 bases). There are 16 residues in the CDR3. Germline CDR1 reads ENHRY; CDR2 reads SYGVKD. V lost 4 bases and J 0 bases, leaving 10 bases between the germline ends. CDR3 nucleotides: TGTGCCATCAGTGTGACAGGTAGCTCCTATAATTCACCCCTCCACTTT. As protein: CAISVTGSSYNSPLHF.

V and J are TRBV7-3 and TRBJ2-1; D is possibly TRBD1 or TRBD2 (5 bases each). V was shortened by 5 bases and J by 8 bases, with 22 bases between the two germline ends. The CDR3 extends over 16 amino acids. Germline V CDR1 and CDR2: SGHTA, FQGTGA. The CDR3 DNA reads as TGTGCCAGCAGCCCCATTCGGGATCAAGTGGGGCATGAGCAGTTCTTC. Encoded protein: CASSPIRDQVGHEQFF.

The genes are TRBV5-1 and TRBJ1-2; 8 nucleotides line up with TRBD1. Germline V lookup: CDR1 SGHRS, CDR2 YFSETQ. V lost 2 bases, J lost 2 bases, and 5 bases stayed unmatched. The CDR3 spans 15 residues. CDR3 sequence: CASSLLYRGNYGYTF. Written as DNA, the CDR3 is TGCGCCAGCAGCTTACTGTACAGGGGGAACTATGGCTACACCTTC.

This clone was picked up one time. This chain links TRBV7-3 with TRBJ2-1; 7 nucleotides align to TRBD2. Germline-derived CDR1 and CDR2 are SGHTA and FQGTGA. V lost 5 bases and J lost 10; bases outside the gene matches: 8. The CDR3 extends over 13 amino acids. CDR3 residues: CASSVTSFREQFF. As DNA, the CDR3 is TGTGCCAGCAGCGTGACTAGCTTTCGGGAGCAGTTCTTC.

The chain recombines TRBV2 with TRBJ1-5; 10 bases match TRBD1. This CDR3 has 15 amino acids. Germline assignment: CDR1 SNHLY and CDR2 FYNNEI. After removal of 4 bases from V and 6 bases from J, the junction contained 6 bases not matched to a gene. The CDR3 nucleotides read TGTGCCAGCAGTGTGACAGGGGGCCGGGGTCAGCCCCAGCATTTT. Translation: CASSVTGGRGQPQHF. Full variable domain (missing parts from reference TRBV2 and TRBJ1-5): EPEVTQTPSHQVTQMGQEVILRCVPISNHLYFYWYRQILGQKVEFLVSFYNNEISEKSEIFDDQFSVERPDGSNFTLKIRSTKLEDSAMYFCASSVTGGRGQPQHFGDGTRLSIL.

The chain combines TRBV5-1 with TRBJ1-5, with 7 bases identical to TRBD1. The CDR3 is made up of 14 amino acids. Germline V gives CDR1 SGHRS, CDR2 YFSETQ. J was trimmed by 9 bases and V by 0 bases; bases with no gene match: 6. DNA for the CDR3: TGCGCCAGCAGCTTGGAGGGGGCATTGTCGCCCCAGCATTTT. It encodes CASSLEGALSPQHF. Full variable domain (rest looked up from reference TRBV5-1 and TRBJ1-5): KAGVTQTPRYLIKTRGQQVTLSCSPISGHRSVSWYQQTPGQGLQFLFEYFSETQRNKGNFPGRFSGRQFSNSRSEMNVSTLELGDSALYLCASSLEGALSPQHFGDGTRLSIL.

The rearrangement uses TRBV11-1 and TRBJ2-7; D gene ambiguous. This CDR3 spans 15 amino acids. V lost 1 base to trimming and J lost 4 bases, with 14 bases between them. CDR1 is SGHAT and CDR2 is FQDESV in the germline V gene (reference sequence). The CDR3 spells CASSLVGVGTYEQYF. The CDR3 DNA is TGTGCCAGCAGCTTAGTCGGCGTGGGTACGTACGAGCAGTACTTC.

The V and J genes are TRBV7-8 and TRBJ2-4; 11 bases line up with TRBD1. Trimming removed 1 base from V and 2 bases from J; junction bases left unmatched: 7. The CDR3 contains 18 residues. Germline V gene sequence: CDR1 SGHVS, CDR2 FQNEAQ. The CDR3: CASSLVTGTGGSKNIQYF. The CDR3 DNA is TGTGCCAGCAGCTTAGTGACCGGGACAGGGGGGTCCAAAAACATTCAGTACTTC.

This clone was counted between two and nine times. V is TRBV2 and J is TRBJ1-5; TRBD1 might be the D (6 bases). Looked up from germline, CDR1 is SNHLY and CDR2 is FYNNEI. Trimming took off 7 bases at V and 4 bases at J, with 14 bases between the two ends. The CDR3 runs 14 residues. DNA of the CDR3: TGTGCCAGCAACCCGGGACACATTAATCAGCCCCAGCATTTT. Translation gives CASNPGHINQPQHF.

V usage is TRBV11-2 and J usage is TRBJ1-5, with a tentative D call TRBD1 (5 bases). Trimming removed 3 bases from V and 5 bases from J, with 8 bases in between. The V gene's germline CDR1 is SGHAT and CDR2 FQNNGV. The CDR3 is made up of 13 amino acids. In nucleotides, the CDR3 is TGTGCCAGCAGCTTGATACAGGATCAGCCCCAGCATTTT. This translates into CASSLIQDQPQHF.

The V and J genes are TRBV15 and TRBJ2-4, with D possibly TRBD2 on 6 matching bases. CDR3 length: 16 residues. The V gene's germline CDR1 is LNHNV and CDR2 YYDKDF (reference sequence). Trimming removed 0 bases at V and 0 bases at J, with 9 bases between. CDR3 DNA: TGTGCCACCAGCAGAGATAGGGGACTAGCCAAAAACATTCAGTACTTC. This gives the protein CATSRDRGLAKNIQYF.

The chain uses TRBV6-5 and TRBJ1-1; D may be TRBD1 (6 bases). Germline V gives CDR1 MNHEY, CDR2 SVGAGI. V lost 6 bases and J 1 base, leaving 9 bases between the germline ends. The CDR3 loop spans 13 amino acids. Written as DNA, the CDR3 is TGTGCCAGCAGATGGACAGAGAACACTGAAGCTTTCTTT. Amino acid sequence: CASRWTENTEAFF.

The chain carries TRBV11-2 and TRBJ2-3; unclear D gene. V lost 2 bases and J 5 bases, leaving 8 bases between the germline ends. This CDR3 is built from 13 residues. Germline loops: CDR1 SGHAT, CDR2 FQNNGV. CDR3 nucleotides: TGTGCCAGCAGCTTAAGGGTTCGAGATACGCAGTATTTT. It is translated as CASSLRVRDTQYF.

This clone was seen just once. The chain carries TRBV7-9 and TRBJ1-5; D remains unclear. Deletions cut 2 bases from V and 6 bases from J, with 8 bases between. The CDR3 is made up of 13 amino acids. Germline V gene lookup returns CDR1 SEHNR and CDR2 FQNEAQ (reference sequence). The CDR3 coding sequence is TGTGCCAGCAGCTTATCGGGCGGTCAGCCCCAGCATTTT. Translation: CASSLSGGQPQHF.

The rearrangement joins TRBV19 to TRBJ2-5, with D maybe TRBD1 (5 bases). V lost 7 bases to trimming and J lost 4 bases, with 13 bases between them. This CDR3 is built from 13 residues. The V gene's germline CDR1 is LNHDA and CDR2 SQIVND (reference sequence). For the CDR3, the DNA is TGTGCCAGTATGTCGCAGGGCTCAGAGACCCAGTACTTC. It yields the protein CASMSQGSETQYF.

The chain carries TRBV7-9 and TRBJ1-4; 9 bases map to TRBD1. V gave up 7 bases and J gave up 5 bases; unmatched junction bases: 5. CDR1 is SEHNR, CDR2 FQNEAQ, per germline (reference sequence). The CDR3 has 14 amino acids. CDR3 DNA: TGTGCCAGCACCGGCGGGACAGGGAATGAAAAACTGTTTTTT. Its translation: CASTGGTGNEKLFF.

CDR3 loop: CAWDPGTGVTKNIQYF. CDR3 nucleotides: TGTGCCTGGGACCCCGGGACAGGGGTGACCAAAAACATTCAGTACTTC. V usage is TRBV30 and J usage is TRBJ2-4, with TRBD1 matching over 10 bases. V dropped 5 bases and J dropped 2; count of bases not matched to a gene: 9. The CDR3 length is 16 residues. The V gene's germline CDR1 is GTSNPN and CDR2 SVGIG (reference sequence).

The chain joins TRBV11-2 to TRBJ1-3, with D possibly being TRBD1 (6 bases). CDR3 length: 17 amino acids. The V end lost 1 base, the J end lost 0 bases, and 13 bases lay between the germline ends. Germline V CDR1 and CDR2: SGHAT, FQNNGV. CDR3 DNA: TGTGCCAGCAGCTTAGTTCGGGGGGCGCGCTCTGGAAACACCATATATTTT. Protein product: CASSLVRGARSGNTIYF.

The V call is TRBV2, the J call TRBJ1-3; D gene ambiguous. This CDR3 has 13 residues. Per the germline V gene, CDR1 is SNHLY and CDR2 is FYNNEI. Trimming pared 3 bases from V and 0 bases from J, leaving 3 bases between. The CDR3 region is CASSDVSGNTIYF. The CDR3 DNA reads as TGTGCCAGCAGTGACGTCTCTGGAAACACCATATATTTT.

This rearrangement joins TRBV4-1 to TRBJ2-3, with 16 positions matching TRBD2. The CDR3 has 19 amino acids. The junction had 7 bases not matched to a gene; V was cut back by 4 bases and J by 0 bases. Germline V gene data show CDR1 as MGHRA and CDR2 as YSYEKL. The CDR3 region is CASSPLGTSGRGSTDTQYF. In nucleotides, the CDR3 is TGCGCCAGCAGCCCGCTTGGGACTAGCGGGAGGGGGAGCACAGATACGCAGTATTTT.

The J gene is TRBJ2-5, the V gene TRBV2; TRBD1 matches at 7 bases. The ends lost 6 bases at V and 1 base at J; junction bases unmatched: 5. CDR1 and CDR2 (germline): SNHLY, FYNNEI. The CDR3 has 14 residues. Here the CDR3 reads CASSRDRTQETQYF. The CDR3 bases are TGTGCCAGCAGCCGGGACAGAACCCAAGAGACCCAGTACTTC.

The chain links TRBV7-9 to TRBJ2-7; possibly TRBD1 for D (6 bases). Trimming removed 2 bases at V and 5 bases at J, with 10 bases between. Germline-derived CDR1 and CDR2 are SEHNR and FQNEAQ (reference sequence). The CDR3 spans 13 residues. CDR3 loop: CASSLLQGHEQYF. The DNA of the CDR3 is TGTGCCAGCAGCTTATTACAGGGCCACGAGCAGTACTTC.

The chain uses TRBV5-1 and TRBJ1-4; 9 bases are a match to TRBD1. Germline CDR1 reads SGHRS; CDR2 reads YFSETQ. V dropped 0 bases and J dropped 3; count of bases not matched to a gene: 12. This CDR3 has 19 amino acids. Written as DNA, the CDR3 is TGCGCCAGCAGCTTGGGTGGCCCCGGGACAGGGAGTGCTAATGAAAAACTGTTTTTT. Its translation is CASSLGGPGTGSANEKLFF.